One sample yielded the 30 T cell receptor beta chains listed below, sequenced in a study of neoadjuvant anti-PD-1 for oral cavity cancer. The repertoire was sequenced with immunoSEQ multiplex PCR; TCRdb's copy has only in-frame clones and lacks some. Found here are just over 14,000 clones, roughly 72% of them singletons; the top ten hold less than 3%. This sample comprised PBMCs, obtained before nivolumab (anti-PD-1) treatment. The receptor source for this set is a person between 35 and 79 years old with oral cavity squamous cell carcinoma.

This chain links TRBV10-3 with TRBJ1-5; no firm D call. The CDR3 is 15 amino acids. V was trimmed by 0 bases and J by 4 bases, leaving 10 bases between them. CDR1 and CDR2 from the germline V gene are ENHRY and SYGVKD. In DNA form, the CDR3 reads TGTGCCATCAGTGAGTCGTTGGGTGGAAATCAGCCCCAGCATTTT. This gives the protein CAISESLGGNQPQHF.

This CDR3 reads CASSQLMGEKQYF. In DNA, the CDR3 is TGCGCCAGCAGCCAATTGATGGGGGAGAAGCAGTACTTC. This chain connects TRBV4-1 to TRBJ2-7; D is perhaps TRBD1 or TRBD2 (5 bases each). Trimming removed 2 bases from V and 8 bases from J, with 13 bases in between. CDR1 and CDR2 from the germline V gene are MGHRA and YSYEKL. This CDR3 has 13 amino acids.

This clone was observed a single time. This chain connects TRBV29-1 to TRBJ2-1; D is ambiguous. This CDR3 comprises 10 residues. CDR1 and CDR2 (germline): SQVTM, ANQGSEA. Trimming left V 8 bases short and J 10 bases short, with 12 bases between. The DNA of the CDR3 is TGCAGCACAAAGCGAGACGAGCAGTTCTTC. Its translation: CSTKRDEQFF.

The chain couples TRBV5-4 to TRBJ2-2; tentatively, D is TRBD2 (5 bases). Trimming pared 4 bases from V and 1 base from J, leaving 11 bases between. The CDR3 is made up of 15 amino acids. The V gene's germline CDR1 is SGHNT and CDR2 YYREEE (reference sequence). The CDR3: CASSLSGMNTGELFF. The CDR3 nucleotides read TGTGCCAGCAGCCTGAGCGGCATGAACACCGGGGAGCTGTTTTTT.

The chain carries TRBV30 and TRBJ1-5; the match to TRBD1 covers 9 bases. This CDR3 has 12 residues. J lost 6 bases, V lost 5 bases, and 2 bases had no gene match. The germline V gene has CDR1 GTSNPN and CDR2 SVGIG (reference sequence). CDR3 loop: CAWGTGFQPQHF. For the CDR3, the DNA is TGTGCCTGGGGGACAGGGTTTCAGCCCCAGCATTTT. Complete variable domain (other parts from reference TRBV30 and TRBJ1-5): SQTIHQWPATLVQPVGSPLSLECTVEGTSNPNLYWYRQAAGRGLQLLFYSVGIGQISSEVPQNLSASRPQDRQFILSSKKLLLSDSGFYLCAWGTGFQPQHFGDGTRLSIL.

This rearrangement joins TRBV27 to TRBJ1-1; the D is unclear. Between the trimmed V and J ends, which lost 2 bases and 0 bases, there was a span of 13 bases. This CDR3 has 16 residues. Per the germline V gene, CDR1 is MNHEY and CDR2 is SMNVEV (reference sequence). The CDR3 DNA follows: TGTGCCAGCAGTTTAAGGTGGGAGGAATTGAACACTGAAGCTTTCTTT. This encodes CASSLRWEELNTEAFF.

The chain uses TRBV9 and TRBJ2-3; D might be TRBD1 or TRBD2, each matching 5 bases. V gave up 0 bases and J gave up 0 bases, with 8 bases separating them. The CDR3 covers 15 residues. Germline V gene sequence: CDR1 SGDLS, CDR2 YYNGEE. As DNA, the CDR3 is TGTGCCAGCAGCGTAGGGGGGAGTAGCACAGATACGCAGTATTTT. Translated, it gives CASSVGGSSTDTQYF.

The chain employs TRBV5-1 and TRBJ2-5; D assignment may be TRBD1 or TRBD2 (5 bases each). The V end lost 0 bases, the J end lost 5 bases, and 14 bases lay between the germline ends. There are 15 residues in the CDR3. Germline V gives CDR1 SGHRS, CDR2 YFSETQ. The chain's CDR3 is CASSLEAGSYETQYF. CDR3 nucleotides: TGCGCCAGCAGCTTGGAGGCAGGGAGTTACGAGACCCAGTACTTC. The entire variable domain, with the rest obtained from reference TRBV5-1 and TRBJ2-5, is as follows: KAGVTQTPRYLIKTRGQQVTLSCSPISGHRSVSWYQQTPGQGLQFLFEYFSETQRNKGNFPGRFSGRQFSNSRSEMNVSTLELGDSALYLCASSLEAGSYETQYFGPGTRLLVL.

V is TRBV11-2 and J is TRBJ2-3; D ambiguous. Trimming shortened V by 2 bases and J by 5 bases, and 5 bases separated the two germline ends. The CDR3 runs to 12 residues. CDR1 and CDR2 (germline): SGHAT, FQNNGV. CDR3 sequence: CASSLSGDTQYF. The CDR3 DNA is TGTGCCAGCAGCTTATCGGGAGATACGCAGTATTTT.

J is TRBJ1-5 and V is TRBV2; no clear D. This CDR3 is 14 amino acids long. The V gene lost 3 bases and the J gene lost 3 bases, with 9 bases spanning the gap. Germline CDR1 and CDR2: SNHLY and FYNNEI. In DNA, the CDR3 is TGTGCCAGCAGTGATTTAGATTCCAATCAGCCCCAGCATTTT. Residues: CASSDLDSNQPQHF.

V and J are TRBV4-1 and TRBJ2-5, with 8 bases that match TRBD1. The CDR3 has 15 residues. Germline-derived CDR1 and CDR2 are MGHRA and YSYEKL. V trimming: 5 bases; J trimming: 5 bases; junction bases outside the gene matches: 10. The CDR3 region is CASSEPDRVGETQYF. The CDR3 DNA reads as TGCGCCAGCAGCGAACCGGACAGGGTAGGGGAGACCCAGTACTTC.

This CDR3 is CAAGAPRQFF. The CDR3 region has the DNA TGTGCCGCCGGGGCCCCCCGGCAGTTCTTC. The chain has TRBV30 and TRBJ2-1; the D gene could be TRBD1 or TRBD2 (5 bases each). Germline CDR1 GTSNPN, CDR2 SVGIG (reference sequence). Trimming took off 8 bases at V and 12 bases at J, with 14 bases between the two ends. CDR3 length equals 10 residues. Filled out from reference TRBV30 and TRBJ2-1, the complete variable domain reads SQTIHQWPATLVQPVGSPLSLECTVEGTSNPNLYWYRQAAGRGLQLLFYSVGIGQISSEVPQNLSASRPQDRQFILSSKKLLLSDSGFYLCAAGAPRQFFGPGTRLTVL.

V gene TRBV6-1 combines with J gene TRBJ1-1, with D maybe TRBD1 (5 bases). This CDR3 has 15 residues. V gave up 6 bases and J gave up 1 base, with 15 bases separating them. Per germline, CDR1 MNHNS and CDR2 SASEGT. The CDR3 reads CASRFHPDRNTEAFF. The CDR3 DNA sequence: TGTGCCAGCAGATTCCACCCAGACAGGAACACTGAAGCTTTCTTT.

The V gene is TRBV7-9, the J gene TRBJ1-1; 8 bases are shared with TRBD1. V lost 5 bases, J lost 1 base, and 3 bases stayed unmatched. CDR1 is SEHNR, CDR2 FQNEAQ, per germline (reference sequence). This CDR3 region has 14 residues. The DNA of the CDR3 is TGTGCCAGCAGCAGAGACAGGGGGAACACTGAAGCTTTCTTT. Protein sequence: CASSRDRGNTEAFF.

This clone was counted between two and nine times. The CDR3 sequence is CASSLGTLYGYTF. The CDR3 DNA sequence: TGCGCCAGCAGCTTGGGAACGCTCTATGGCTACACCTTC. V gene TRBV5-1 combines with J gene TRBJ1-2; D call uncertain. From germline, CDR1 is SGHRS and CDR2 YFSETQ. V lost 0 bases and J 4 bases, leaving 7 bases between the germline ends. The CDR3 loop spans 13 amino acids.

This clone occurred once. This chain uses TRBV5-1 with TRBJ2-1; TRBD1 matches at 10 bases. CDR1 is SGHRS and CDR2 is YFSETQ in the germline V gene. Trimming cost V 4 bases and J 5 bases; bases outside gene matches: 9. The length of the CDR3 is 16 residues. The CDR3 bases are TGCGCCAGCAGCCCGCCCCGACAGGGGGCCCACAATGAGCAGTTCTTC. Encoded protein: CASSPPRQGAHNEQFF.

The chain links TRBV6-4 to TRBJ2-1; 10 bases line up with TRBD2. This CDR3 has 16 residues. V lost 4 bases to trimming and J lost 4 bases; unmatched junction nucleotides: 7. Germline CDR1 and CDR2: MRHNA and SNTAGT. The CDR3 spells CASSVTGLADYNEQFF. In nucleotides, the CDR3 is TGTGCCAGCAGTGTCACAGGACTAGCGGATTACAATGAGCAGTTCTTC.

The gene calls are TRBV18 and TRBJ1-2; the D gene is possibly TRBD1 (5 bases). Germline V lookup: CDR1 KGHSH, CDR2 LQKENI. The V gene lost 0 bases and the J gene lost 8 bases, with 16 bases spanning the gap. The CDR3 has 15 residues. The CDR3 sequence: CASSPPSRDLRGYTF. Written as DNA, the CDR3 is TGTGCCAGCTCACCACCCAGCAGGGATTTGCGCGGCTACACCTTC.

The genes are TRBV27 and TRBJ2-1, with unresolved D. The CDR3 totals 12 residues. From germline, CDR1 is MNHEY and CDR2 SMNVEV (reference sequence). V dropped 2 bases and J dropped 3 bases, with 2 bases sitting between them. The CDR3: CASSLNYNEQFF. The CDR3, as DNA: TGTGCCAGCAGTTTAAACTACAATGAGCAGTTCTTC.

The V and J genes are TRBV11-3 and TRBJ2-1; no clear D gene. The germline V and J ends were trimmed by 1 base and 3 bases, with 7 bases remaining between them. The CDR3 is 14 amino acids. Germline V gives CDR1 SGHNT, CDR2 YENEEA. In DNA form, the CDR3 reads TGTGCCAGCAGCTTAGCGTCGAACTACAATGAGCAGTTCTTC. It codes for CASSLASNYNEQFF.

This clone was detected a few times. The V call is TRBV10-1, the J call TRBJ2-1, with TRBD2 as a possible D gene (6 bases). V was cut by 0 bases and J by 5 bases, with 14 bases left in between. This CDR3 is built from 16 residues. Germline V gene data show CDR1 as WNHNN and CDR2 as SYGVQD (reference sequence). The DNA for the CDR3 is TGCGCCAGCAGTGAGTCTTTGGCGCGGGGAAACAATGAGCAGTTCTTC. Its translation is CASSESLARGNNEQFF.

This clone was found a few times. DNA of the CDR3: TGTGCCAGCTCGGGGGACAGTCTGCACGAGCAGTACTTC. Translated: CASSGDSLHEQYF. This chain links TRBV6-7 with TRBJ2-7, with a weak D call TRBD1 (7 bases). TRBV6-7 is sorted into the ORF group, with uncertain function. The CDR3 has 13 residues. V lost 8 bases and J 5 bases, leaving 16 bases between the germline ends.

The chain recombines TRBV30 with TRBJ2-5; 7 nucleotides agree with TRBD2. This CDR3 has 15 amino acids. Germline V gene lookup returns CDR1 GTSNPN and CDR2 SVGIG (reference sequence). J was trimmed by 7 bases and V by 5 bases; bases with no gene match: 16. CDR3 sequence reads: CAWWASRVPGGTQYF. DNA for the CDR3: TGTGCCTGGTGGGCCTCGCGGGTGCCGGGGGGGACCCAGTACTTC.

The chain combines TRBV6-5 with TRBJ1-2; no firm D call. With 6 bases removed from V and 1 base from J, the gap between germline ends came to 6 bases. Per germline, CDR1 MNHEY and CDR2 SVGAGI. The length of the CDR3 is 12 residues. CDR3 DNA sequence: TGTGCCAGCAGCCCGGGTAACTATGGCTACACCTTC. It codes for CASSPGNYGYTF.

This clone has a single count. The V and J genes are TRBV19 and TRBJ1-5; TRBD1 matches 8 bases. The CDR3 covers 16 residues. With V trimmed by 7 bases and J by 4 bases, 12 bases remained unmatched. Germline V gene lookup returns CDR1 LNHDA and CDR2 SQIVND (reference sequence). CDR3 loop: CASTRTGRDPNQPQHF. In DNA form, the CDR3 reads TGTGCCAGTACCCGGACAGGGAGGGATCCTAATCAGCCCCAGCATTTT.

The V and J genes are TRBV2 and TRBJ1-2; D ambiguous. Germline-derived CDR1 and CDR2 are SNHLY and FYNNEI. This CDR3 contains 14 residues. V was shortened by 5 bases and J by 2 bases, with 12 bases between the two germline ends. The CDR3 protein is CASSQETLNYGYTF. CDR3 DNA: TGTGCCAGCAGTCAGGAGACACTCAACTATGGCTACACCTTC.

This clone appeared a few times. This chain joins TRBV11-1 and TRBJ2-7; D is uncertain. The ends were cut back, 3 bases at V and 6 bases at J, with 9 bases in the middle. The length of the CDR3 is 12 residues. From germline, CDR1 is SGHAT and CDR2 FQDESV (reference sequence). In DNA, the CDR3 is TGTGCCAGCAGCTTCAGCGAGTCCGAGCAGTACTTC. This sequence encodes CASSFSESEQYF.

A few counts support this clone. The gene calls are TRBV5-1 and TRBJ2-2; D is unclear. CDR1 is SGHRS, CDR2 YFSETQ, per germline. The CDR3 extends over 14 amino acids. Between the trimmed V and J ends, which lost 0 bases and 3 bases, there was a span of 6 bases. CDR3 nucleotides: TGCGCCAGCAGCTTGGGTTCTTACACCGGGGAGCTGTTTTTT. This codes for CASSLGSYTGELFF.

V usage is TRBV5-8 and J usage is TRBJ1-1; TRBD1 agrees at 8 bases. The CDR3 sequence is 13 residues long. The junction had 4 bases not matched to a gene; V was cut back by 3 bases and J by 6 bases. Germline V gene sequence: CDR1 SGHTS, CDR2 YDEGEE. DNA of the CDR3: TGTGCCAGCAGCTCGCAACAGGGGGCTGAAGCTTTCTTT. It encodes CASSSQQGAEAFF.

V and J are TRBV30 and TRBJ1-3, with TRBD1 matching 7 bases. J gave up 8 bases and V 5 bases, and 9 bases lay outside the gene matches. Germline V lookup: CDR1 GTSNPN, CDR2 SVGIG (reference sequence). This CDR3 has 13 residues. The CDR3 DNA reads TGTGCCTGGGCCAGGGGGGCTCGGTACACCATATATTTT. Translation gives CAWARGARYTIYF.